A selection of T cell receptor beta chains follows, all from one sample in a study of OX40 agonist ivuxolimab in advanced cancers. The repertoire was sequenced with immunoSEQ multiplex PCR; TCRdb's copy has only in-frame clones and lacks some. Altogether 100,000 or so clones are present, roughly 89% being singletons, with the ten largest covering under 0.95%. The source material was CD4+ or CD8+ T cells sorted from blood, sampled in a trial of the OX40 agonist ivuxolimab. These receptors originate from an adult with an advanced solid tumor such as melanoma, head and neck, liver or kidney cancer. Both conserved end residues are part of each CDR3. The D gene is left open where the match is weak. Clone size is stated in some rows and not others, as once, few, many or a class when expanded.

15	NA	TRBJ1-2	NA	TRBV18	CASSPRRQDGYGYTF	TGTGCCAGCTCACCACGTCGCCAGGACGGTTATGGCTACACCTTC
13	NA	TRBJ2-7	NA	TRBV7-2	CASSLVASDEQYF	TGTGCCAGCAGCTTAGTAGCTTCCGACGAGCAGTACTTC
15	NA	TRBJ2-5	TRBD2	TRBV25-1	CASSELAGGGETQYF	TGTGCCAGCAGTGAACTAGCGGGAGGGGGGGAGACCCAGTACTTC
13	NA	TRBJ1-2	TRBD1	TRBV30	CAWSPDRDYGYTF	TGTGCCTGGAGTCCAGACAGGGACTATGGCTACACCTTC
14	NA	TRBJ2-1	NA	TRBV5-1	CASSLLAGSDEQFF	TGCGCCAGCAGCCTTCTCGCGGGATCGGATGAGCAGTTCTTC
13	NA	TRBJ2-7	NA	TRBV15	CATSTGDSYEQYF	TGTGCCACCAGCACGGGAGACTCCTACGAGCAGTACTTC
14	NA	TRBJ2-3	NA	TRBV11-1	CASSRDQNTDTQYF	TGTGCCAGCAGCCGGGACCAAAACACAGATACGCAGTATTTT
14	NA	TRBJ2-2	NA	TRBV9	CASNRDLMGGELFF	TGTGCCAGCAACCGGGACCTGATGGGCGGGGAGCTGTTTTTT
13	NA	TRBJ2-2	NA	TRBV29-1	CSAGMGGTGELFF	TGCAGCGCCGGAATGGGGGGCACGGGGGAGCTGTTTTTT
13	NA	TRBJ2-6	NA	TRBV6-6	CASIPPGANVLTF	TGTGCCAGCATTCCACCTGGGGCCAACGTCCTGACTTTC
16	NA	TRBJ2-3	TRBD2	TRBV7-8	CASSLRTSGSTDTQYF	TGTGCCAGCAGCTTGCGGACTAGCGGGAGCACAGATACGCAGTATTTT
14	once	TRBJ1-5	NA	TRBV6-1	CASSGAPSNQPQHF	TGTGCCAGCAGTGGGGCTCCTAGCAATCAGCCCCAGCATTTT
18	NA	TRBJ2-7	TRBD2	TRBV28	CASSLWGLAGGSSYEQYF	TGTGCCAGCAGTTTATGGGGACTAGCGGGAGGGAGCTCCTACGAGCAGTACTTC
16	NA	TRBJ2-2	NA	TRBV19	CASSQQGPKNTGELFF	TGTGCCAGTAGTCAACAGGGTCCTAAGAACACCGGGGAGCTGTTTTTT
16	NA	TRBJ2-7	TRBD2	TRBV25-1	CASSESASGSSYEQYF	TGTGCCAGCAGTGAATCCGCTAGCGGAAGCTCCTACGAGCAGTACTTC
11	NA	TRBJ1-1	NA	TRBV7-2	CASSLYGEAFF	TGTGCCAGCAGCTTGTACGGAGAAGCTTTCTTT
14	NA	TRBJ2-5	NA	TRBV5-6	CASSSRGRQETQYF	TGTGCCAGCAGCTCTCGGGGCCGCCAAGAGACCCAGTACTTC
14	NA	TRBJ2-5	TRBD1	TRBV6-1	CASSTWGTGVTQYF	TGTGCCAGCAGTACCTGGGGGACAGGGGTGACCCAGTACTTC
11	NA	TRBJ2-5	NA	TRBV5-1	CASSLQETQYF	TGCGCCAGCAGCTTGCAAGAGACCCAGTACTTC
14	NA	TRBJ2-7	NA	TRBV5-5	CASSLLTVSYEQYF	TGTGCCAGCAGCCTCCTGACAGTCTCCTACGAGCAGTACTTC
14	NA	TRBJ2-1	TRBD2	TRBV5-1	CASRWASGRNEQFF	TGCGCCAGCAGGTGGGCTAGCGGGAGGAATGAGCAGTTCTTC
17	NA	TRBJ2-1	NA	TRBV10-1	CASTSGTLFPIKNEQFF	TGCGCCAGCACATCCGGGACATTGTTTCCGATCAAGAATGAGCAGTTCTTC
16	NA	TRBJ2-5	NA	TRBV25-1	CASSEGPGALSETQYF	TGTGCCAGCAGTGAAGGCCCGGGGGCTCTCTCGGAGACCCAGTACTTC
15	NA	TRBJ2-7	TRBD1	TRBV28	CASSSPGQAGVEQYF	TGTGCCAGCAGTTCCCCCGGACAGGCCGGGGTCGAGCAGTACTTC
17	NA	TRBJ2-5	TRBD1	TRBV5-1	CASSNTGVPGYQETQYF	TGCGCCAGCAGCAACACAGGGGTTCCGGGATACCAAGAGACCCAGTACTTC
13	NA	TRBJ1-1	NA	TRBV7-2	CASSLGVDTEAFF	TGTGCCAGCAGCCTTGGAGTGGACACTGAAGCTTTCTTT
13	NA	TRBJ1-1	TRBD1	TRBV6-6	CASSSRDRANAFF	TGTGCCAGCAGTTCCCGGGACAGGGCGAATGCTTTCTTT
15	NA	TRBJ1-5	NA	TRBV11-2	CASSVQGFGNQPQHF	TGTGCCAGCAGCGTACAGGGTTTCGGCAATCAGCCCCAGCATTTT
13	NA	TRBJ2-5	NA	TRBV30	CAWSRASQETQYF	TGTGCCTGGAGTAGGGCTAGCCAAGAGACCCAGTACTTC